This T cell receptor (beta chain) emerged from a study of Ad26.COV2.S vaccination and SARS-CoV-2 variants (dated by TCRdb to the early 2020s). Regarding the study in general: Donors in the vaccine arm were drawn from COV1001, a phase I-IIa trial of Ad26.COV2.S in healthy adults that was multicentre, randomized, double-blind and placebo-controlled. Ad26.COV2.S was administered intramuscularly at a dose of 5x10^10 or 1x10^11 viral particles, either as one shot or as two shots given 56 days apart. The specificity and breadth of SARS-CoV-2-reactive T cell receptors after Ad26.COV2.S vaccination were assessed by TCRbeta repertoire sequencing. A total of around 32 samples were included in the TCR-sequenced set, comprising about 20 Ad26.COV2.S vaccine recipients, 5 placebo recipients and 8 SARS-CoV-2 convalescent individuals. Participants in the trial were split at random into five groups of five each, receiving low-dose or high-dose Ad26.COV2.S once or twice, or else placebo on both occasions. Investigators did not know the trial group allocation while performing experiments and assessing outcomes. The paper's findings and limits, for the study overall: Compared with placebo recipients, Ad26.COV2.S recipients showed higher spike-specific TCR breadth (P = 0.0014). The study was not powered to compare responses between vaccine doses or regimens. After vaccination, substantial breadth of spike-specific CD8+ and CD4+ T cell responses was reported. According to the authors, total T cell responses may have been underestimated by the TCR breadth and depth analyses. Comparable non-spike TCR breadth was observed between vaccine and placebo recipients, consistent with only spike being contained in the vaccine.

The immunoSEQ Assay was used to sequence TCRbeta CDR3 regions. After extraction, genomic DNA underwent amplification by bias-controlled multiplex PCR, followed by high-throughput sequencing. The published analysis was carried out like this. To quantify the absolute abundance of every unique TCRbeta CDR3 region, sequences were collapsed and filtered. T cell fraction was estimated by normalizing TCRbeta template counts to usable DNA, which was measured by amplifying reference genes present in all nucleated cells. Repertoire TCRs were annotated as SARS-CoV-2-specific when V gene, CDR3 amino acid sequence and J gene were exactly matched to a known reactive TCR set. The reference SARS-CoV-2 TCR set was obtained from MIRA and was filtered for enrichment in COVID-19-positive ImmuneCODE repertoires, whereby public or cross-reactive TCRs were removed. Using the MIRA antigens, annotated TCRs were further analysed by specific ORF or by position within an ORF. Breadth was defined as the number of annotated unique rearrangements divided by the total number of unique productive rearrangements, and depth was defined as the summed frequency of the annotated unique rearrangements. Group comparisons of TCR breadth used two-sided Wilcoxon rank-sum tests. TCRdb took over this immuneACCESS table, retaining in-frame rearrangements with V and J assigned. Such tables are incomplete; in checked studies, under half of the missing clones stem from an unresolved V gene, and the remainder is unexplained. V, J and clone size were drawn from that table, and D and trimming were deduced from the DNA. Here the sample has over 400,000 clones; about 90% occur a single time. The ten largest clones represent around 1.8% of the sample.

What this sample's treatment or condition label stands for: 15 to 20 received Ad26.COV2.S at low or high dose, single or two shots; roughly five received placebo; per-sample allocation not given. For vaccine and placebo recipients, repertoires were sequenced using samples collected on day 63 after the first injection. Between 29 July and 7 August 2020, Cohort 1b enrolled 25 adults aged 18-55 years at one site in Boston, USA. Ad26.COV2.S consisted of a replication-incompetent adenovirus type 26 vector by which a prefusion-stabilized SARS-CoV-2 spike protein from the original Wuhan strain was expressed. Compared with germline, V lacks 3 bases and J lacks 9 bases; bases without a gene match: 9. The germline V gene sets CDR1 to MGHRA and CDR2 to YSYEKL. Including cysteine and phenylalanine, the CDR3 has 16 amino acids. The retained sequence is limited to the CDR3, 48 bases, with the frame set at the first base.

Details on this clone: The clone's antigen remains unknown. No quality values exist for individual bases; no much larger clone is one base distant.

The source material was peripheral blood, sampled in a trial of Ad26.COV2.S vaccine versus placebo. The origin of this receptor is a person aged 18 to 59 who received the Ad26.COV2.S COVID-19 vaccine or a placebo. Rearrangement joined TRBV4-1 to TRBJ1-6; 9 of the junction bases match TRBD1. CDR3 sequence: CASSQGQGLGISPLHF. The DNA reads TGCGCCAGCAGCCAGGGACAGGGTTTAGGTATTTCACCCCTCCACTTT.